This TCR beta chain is drawn from a study of shared clonotypes between healthy human individuals. CDR1 is SEHNR and CDR2 is FQNEAQ in the germline V gene (reference sequence). The CDR3 length is 17 residues. V lost 4 bases and J lost 0; bases outside the gene matches: 8. Approximately 210 ng DNA, tens of thousands of T cell genomes, went into each sorted-subset replicate PCR. Here immunoSEQ multiplex PCR was the method, and the copy in TCRdb shows in-frame clones only, minus some. This sample has 1,400,000 or so clones; approximately 98.5% occur once, and the top ten carry 0.36%. Regarding the study as a whole: It was the non-shared clonotypes that had lower generation probabilities than clonotypes shared by all four donors.

Points on this clone: Its antigen is not identified.

None of the donors, who were healthy HIV-negative adults, had recently had acute infections or vaccinations. Subsets obtained from CD4+ cells comprised CD45RA+ naive and CD45RA-negative memory cells. The material sequenced was naive CD4+ T cells sorted from blood. Subset of the sample: CD45RA+ positively selected. This sequence was found in a man aged 25-45 years in good health. V and J are TRBV7-9 and TRBJ2-1; 8 bases align to TRBD2. In DNA, the CDR3 is TGTGCCAGCAGCTCAGGACCGACTAGCGACTCCTACAATGAGCAGTTCTTC. This codes for CASSSGPTSDSYNEQFF.